Listed below are T cell receptor beta chains from one sample, sequenced in a study of cytomegalovirus exposure and HLA in healthy donors. Assay used: immunoSEQ multiplex PCR; TCRdb lists only in-frame clones, some missing. The sample shows roughly 99,000 clones, roughly 80% of them seen only once. What was sequenced was PBMCs. Receptors originate from a man aged 30 to 39 in good health and CMV-seronegative. CDR3s include the opening cysteine and the closing phenylalanine or tryptophan. The D gene is left open where the match is weak.

V: TRBV7-8; J: TRBJ1-1; D: .; CDR3: CASSSWGGAVRVTEAFF
V: TRBV5-6; J: TRBJ2-5; D: TRBD2; CDR3: CASSQTSEVETQYF
V: TRBV11-3; J: TRBJ2-1; D: .; CDR3: CASSFSDEQFF
V: TRBV28; J: TRBJ1-5; D: .; CDR3: CASRTLGQKNQPQHF
V: TRBV5-4; J: TRBJ1-5; D: TRBD1; CDR3: CASSSGQLSPQHF
V: TRBV6-5; J: TRBJ1-4; D: .; CDR3: CASSYSSVTANEKLFF
V: TRBV5-1; J: TRBJ2-7; D: .; CDR3: CASSLGGGLTSYEQYF
V: TRBV7-3; J: TRBJ2-2; D: .; CDR3: CASSLRGIGELFF
V: TRBV2; J: TRBJ2-4; D: .; CDR3: CASVRLGRDIQYF
V: TRBV19; J: TRBJ2-1; D: TRBD2; CDR3: CASKLLAGANNEQFF
V: TRBV28; J: TRBJ1-3; D: TRBD1; CDR3: CASRSFTGAGNTIYF
V: TRBV30; J: TRBJ2-1; D: .; CDR3: CALNRDSRGNEQFF
V: TRBV18; J: TRBJ2-1; D: .; CDR3: CASSPDRTSYNEQFF
V: TRBV5-4; J: TRBJ2-1; D: TRBD1; CDR3: CASSLDRDTQFF
V: TRBV5-5; J: TRBJ2-7; D: .; CDR3: CASSFSGDEQYF
V: TRBV21-1; J: TRBJ2-7; D: .; CDR3: CASSKPPHRGGVYEQYF
V: TRBV13; J: TRBJ1-5; D: .; CDR3: CASSLGGADNQPQHF
V: TRBV6-6; J: TRBJ2-3; D: .; CDR3: CASSPSTDTQYF
V: TRBV6-5; J: TRBJ2-7; D: .; CDR3: CASSYDRGNEQYF
V: TRBV7-6; J: TRBJ2-1; D: TRBD1; CDR3: CASSRQGLNEQFF